This T cell receptor beta chain was obtained from a study of T cell changes during pregnancy in multiple sclerosis. CDR3 length: 14 amino acids. V gave up 4 bases and J gave up 6 bases, with 16 bases separating them. From germline, CDR1 is SGHNT and CDR2 YENEEA. The table came from immunoSEQ multiplex PCR; TCRdb's copy has only in-frame clones and leaves some out. There are 80,000 to 95,000 clones in the sample; about 94% occur only once, and 1.3% to 1.5% lies in the top ten. This TCR derives from a female donor in good health, enrolled as a control in a pregnancy study. Sequencing was performed on peripheral blood, taken in the third trimester of pregnancy. This chain connects TRBV11-3 to TRBJ2-7, with a possible D match to TRBD1 (5 bases). DNA for the CDR3: TGTGCCAGCAGCTGGGGCCCTCACCCCTTCGAGCAGTACTTC. This gives the protein CASSWGPHPFEQYF.